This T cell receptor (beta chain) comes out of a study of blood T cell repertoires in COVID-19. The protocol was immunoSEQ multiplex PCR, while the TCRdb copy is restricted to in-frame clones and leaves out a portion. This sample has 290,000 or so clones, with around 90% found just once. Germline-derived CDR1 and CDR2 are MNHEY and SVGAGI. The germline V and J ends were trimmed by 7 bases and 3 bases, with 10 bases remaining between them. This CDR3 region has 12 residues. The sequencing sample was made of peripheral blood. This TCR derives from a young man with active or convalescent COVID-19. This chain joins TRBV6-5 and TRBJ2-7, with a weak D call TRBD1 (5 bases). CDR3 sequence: CASTIGVYEQYF. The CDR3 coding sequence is TGTGCCAGCACGATAGGGGTCTACGAGCAGTACTTC.